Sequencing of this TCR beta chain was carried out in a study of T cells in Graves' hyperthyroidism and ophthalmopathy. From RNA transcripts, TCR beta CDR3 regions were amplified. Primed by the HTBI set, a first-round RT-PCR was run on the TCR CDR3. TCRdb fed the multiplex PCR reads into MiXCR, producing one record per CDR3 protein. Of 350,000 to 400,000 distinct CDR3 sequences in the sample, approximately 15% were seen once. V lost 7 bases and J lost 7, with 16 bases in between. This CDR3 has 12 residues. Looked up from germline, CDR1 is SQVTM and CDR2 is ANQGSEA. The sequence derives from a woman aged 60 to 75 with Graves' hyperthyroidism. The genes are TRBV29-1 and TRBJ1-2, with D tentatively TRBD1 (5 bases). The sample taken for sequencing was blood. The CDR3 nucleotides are TGCAGCGCCCAGCCGGGACCTTCTGGCTACACCTTC. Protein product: CSAQPGPSGYTF.